This TCR beta chain emerged from a study of T cell responses to AZD1222 COVID-19 vaccine. General study findings and limits: Only six or seven AZD1222 recipients tested seropositive at baseline.

V dropped 4 bases and J dropped 4 bases, with 14 bases sitting between them. The CDR3 has 15 residues. Germline lookup yields CDR1 MNHEY and CDR2 SVGEGT. Some clones are missing from TCRdb's copy, which holds only in-frame ones; the method was immunoSEQ multiplex PCR. The profile shows some 170,000 clones, about 90% of them singletons. About this clone: Its specificity is not known.

Analysis merged second doses at about 4 or about 12 weeks. This specimen consisted of peripheral blood, obtained 28 days after the second AZD1222 dose. The sequence was collected from an adult who received the AZD1222 COVID-19 vaccine. V and J are TRBV6-2 or TRBV6-3 and TRBJ1-5; D not certain. CDR3 sequence (DNA): TGTGCCAGCAGTTCCCGTAGACGGGGTAATCAGCCCCAGCATTTT. Encoded protein: CASSSRRRGNQPQHF.